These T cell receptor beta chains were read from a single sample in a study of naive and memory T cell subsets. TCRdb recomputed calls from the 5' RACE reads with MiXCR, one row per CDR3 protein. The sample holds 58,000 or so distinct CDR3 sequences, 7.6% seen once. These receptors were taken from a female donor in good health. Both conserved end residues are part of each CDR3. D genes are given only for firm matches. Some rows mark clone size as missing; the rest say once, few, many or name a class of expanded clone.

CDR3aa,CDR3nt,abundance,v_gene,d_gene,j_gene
CSAGRRIEALNTEAFF,TGCAGTGCGGGGCGGAGGATCGAGGCCCTGAACACTGAAGCTTTCTTT,many,TRBV20-1,NA,TRBJ1-1
CASRTVYNYGYTF,TGTGCCAGCAGGACGGTATACAACTATGGCTACACCTTC,many,TRBV7-2,NA,TRBJ1-2
CASSPLGSLSYEQYF,TGTGCCAGCTCACCCTTAGGTTCGTTGTCCTACGAGCAGTACTTC,few,TRBV18,NA,TRBJ2-7
CSVADRGETQYF,TGCAGTGTCGCAGACAGGGGAGAGACCCAGTACTTC,many,TRBV20-1,TRBD1,TRBJ2-5
CASSFRGSGANVLTF,TGTGCCAGCAGCTTCCGAGGCTCTGGGGCCAACGTCCTGACTTTC,many,TRBV5-8,NA,TRBJ2-6
CASSVSDHNEQFF,TGTGCCAGCAGTGTCTCAGACCACAATGAGCAGTTCTTC,NA,TRBV2,NA,TRBJ2-1
CASTGEETQYF,TGTGCCAGCACCGGCGAAGAGACCCAGTACTTC,NA,TRBV12-3/TRBV12-4,NA,TRBJ2-5
CSVEGGAEFTDTQYF,TGCAGCGTTGAAGGCGGGGCAGAGTTCACAGATACGCAGTATTTT,few,TRBV29-1,NA,TRBJ2-3
CVSSFEGTKTDTQYF,TGTGTCAGCAGCTTCGAGGGGACAAAAACAGATACGCAGTATTTT,NA,TRBV7-9,NA,TRBJ2-3
CASSPPGGSADTQYF,TGTGCCAGCAGCCCACCGGGGGGCAGCGCAGATACGCAGTATTTT,many,TRBV7-2,NA,TRBJ2-3
CGSSPTGTASGNTIYF,TGCGGCAGCAGCCCAACCGGGACAGCCTCTGGAAACACCATATATTTT,NA,TRBV5-1,TRBD1,TRBJ1-3
CASSFQVSSYEQYF,TGTGCCAGCAGCTTCCAAGTCAGTTCCTACGAGCAGTACTTC,few,TRBV11-2,NA,TRBJ2-7
CASSEEVYGYTF,TGTGCCAGCAGTGAGGAGGTCTATGGCTACACCTTC,many,TRBV2,NA,TRBJ1-2
CASSEGAYEQYF,TGCGCCAGCAGTGAGGGGGCCTACGAGCAGTACTTC,NA,TRBV5-1,NA,TRBJ2-7